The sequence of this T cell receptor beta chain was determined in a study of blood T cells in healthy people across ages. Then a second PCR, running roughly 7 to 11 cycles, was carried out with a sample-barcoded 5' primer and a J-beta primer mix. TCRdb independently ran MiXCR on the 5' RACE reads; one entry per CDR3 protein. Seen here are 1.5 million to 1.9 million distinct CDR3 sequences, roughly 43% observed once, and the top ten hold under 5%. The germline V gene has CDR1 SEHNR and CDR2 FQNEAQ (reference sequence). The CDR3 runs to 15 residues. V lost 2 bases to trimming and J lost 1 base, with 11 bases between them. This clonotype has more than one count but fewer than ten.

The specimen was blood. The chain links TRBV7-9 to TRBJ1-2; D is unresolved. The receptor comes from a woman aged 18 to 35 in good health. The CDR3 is CASSLFSLSNYGYTF. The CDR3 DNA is TGTGCCAGCAGCTTATTTAGCCTAAGTAACTATGGCTACACCTTC.